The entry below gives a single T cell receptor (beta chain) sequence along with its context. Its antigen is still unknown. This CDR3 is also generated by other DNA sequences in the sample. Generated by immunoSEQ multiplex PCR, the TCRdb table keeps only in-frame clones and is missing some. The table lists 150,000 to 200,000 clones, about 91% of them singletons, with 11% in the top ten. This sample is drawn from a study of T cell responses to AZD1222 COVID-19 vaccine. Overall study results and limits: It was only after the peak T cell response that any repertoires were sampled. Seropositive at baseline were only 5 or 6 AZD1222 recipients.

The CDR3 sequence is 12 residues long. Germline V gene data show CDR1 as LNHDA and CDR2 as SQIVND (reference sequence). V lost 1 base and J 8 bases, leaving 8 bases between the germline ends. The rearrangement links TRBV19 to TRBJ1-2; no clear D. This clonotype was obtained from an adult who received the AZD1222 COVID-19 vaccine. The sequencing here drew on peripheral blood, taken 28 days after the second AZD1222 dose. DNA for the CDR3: TGTGCCAGTAGTATAGTGGGTCGGGGCTACACCTTC. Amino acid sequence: CASSIVGRGYTF.